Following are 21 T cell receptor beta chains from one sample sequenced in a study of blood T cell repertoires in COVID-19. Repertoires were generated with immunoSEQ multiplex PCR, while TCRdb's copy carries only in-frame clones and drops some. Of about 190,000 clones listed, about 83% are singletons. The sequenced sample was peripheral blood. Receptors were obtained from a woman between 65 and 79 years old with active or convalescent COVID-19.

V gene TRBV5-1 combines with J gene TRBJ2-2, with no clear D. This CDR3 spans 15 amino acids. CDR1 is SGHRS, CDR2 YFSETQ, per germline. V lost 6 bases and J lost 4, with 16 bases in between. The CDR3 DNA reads TGCGCCAGCACCCCCGATCCGAGAGTCACCGGGGAGCTGTTTTTT. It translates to CASTPDPRVTGELFF.

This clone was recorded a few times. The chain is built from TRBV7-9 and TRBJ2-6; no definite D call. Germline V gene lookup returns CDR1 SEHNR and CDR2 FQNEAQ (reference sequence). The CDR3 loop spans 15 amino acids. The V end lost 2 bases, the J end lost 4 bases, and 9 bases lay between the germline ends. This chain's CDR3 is CASSLLQVGANVLTF. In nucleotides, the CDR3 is TGTGCCAGCAGCTTACTGCAGGTGGGGGCCAACGTCCTGACTTTC.

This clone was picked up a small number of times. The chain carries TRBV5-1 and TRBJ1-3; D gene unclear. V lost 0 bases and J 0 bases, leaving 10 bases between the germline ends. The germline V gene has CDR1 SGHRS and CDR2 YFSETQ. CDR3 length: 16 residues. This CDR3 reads CASSLGGPTSGNTIYF. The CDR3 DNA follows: TGCGCCAGCAGCTTGGGAGGGCCAACCTCTGGAAACACCATATATTTT.

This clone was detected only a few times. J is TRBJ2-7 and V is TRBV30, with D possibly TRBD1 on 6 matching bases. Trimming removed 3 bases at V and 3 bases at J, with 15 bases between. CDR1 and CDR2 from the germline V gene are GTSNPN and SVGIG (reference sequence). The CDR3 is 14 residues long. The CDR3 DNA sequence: TGTGCCTGGAGGGGGTCCCGGGACAACTACGAGCAGTACTTC. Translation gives CAWRGSRDNYEQYF.

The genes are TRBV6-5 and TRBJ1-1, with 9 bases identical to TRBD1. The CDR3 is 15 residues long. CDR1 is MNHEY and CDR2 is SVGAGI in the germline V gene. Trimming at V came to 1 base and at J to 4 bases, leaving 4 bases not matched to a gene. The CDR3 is CASSYFGTGSTEAFF. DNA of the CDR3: TGTGCCAGCAGTTACTTTGGGACAGGGAGCACTGAAGCTTTCTTT.

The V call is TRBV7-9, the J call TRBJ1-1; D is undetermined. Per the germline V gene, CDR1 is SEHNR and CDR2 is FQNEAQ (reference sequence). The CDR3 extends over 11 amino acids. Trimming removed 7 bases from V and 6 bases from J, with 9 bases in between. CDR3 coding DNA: TGTGCCAGCACCCGAGCCCCTGAAGCTTTCTTT. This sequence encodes CASTRAPEAFF. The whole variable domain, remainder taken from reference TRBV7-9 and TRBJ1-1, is DTGVSQNPRHKITKRGQNVTFRCDPISEHNRLYWYRQTLGQGPEFLTYFQNEAQLEKSRLLSDRFSAERPKGSFSTLEIQRTEQGDSAMYLCASTRAPEAFFGQGTRLTVV.

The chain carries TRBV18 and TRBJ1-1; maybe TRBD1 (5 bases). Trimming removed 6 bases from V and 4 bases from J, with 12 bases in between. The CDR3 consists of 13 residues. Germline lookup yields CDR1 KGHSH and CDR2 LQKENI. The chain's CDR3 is CASSSGGITEAFF. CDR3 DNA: TGTGCCAGCTCCTCGGGGGGTATCACTGAAGCTTTCTTT.

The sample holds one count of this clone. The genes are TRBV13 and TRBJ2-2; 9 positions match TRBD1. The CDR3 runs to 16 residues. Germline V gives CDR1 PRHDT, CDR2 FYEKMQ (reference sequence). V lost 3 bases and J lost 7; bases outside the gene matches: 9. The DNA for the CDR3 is TGTGCCAGCAGCTTCTTGAGGACAGGGGATCACGGGGAGCTGTTTTTT. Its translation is CASSFLRTGDHGELFF.

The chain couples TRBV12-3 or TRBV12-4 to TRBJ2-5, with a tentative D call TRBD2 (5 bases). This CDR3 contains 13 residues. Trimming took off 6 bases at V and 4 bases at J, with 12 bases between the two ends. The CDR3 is CASSGGGGETQYF. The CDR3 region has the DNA TGTGCCAGCAGCGGCGGAGGTGGAGAGACCCAGTACTTC.

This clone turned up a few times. CDR3 protein: CASSQDYGTSSDNEQFF. In DNA, the CDR3 is TGCGCCAGCAGCCAAGATTATGGGACTAGTTCCGACAATGAGCAGTTCTTC. This chain joins TRBV4-1 and TRBJ2-1, with 8 bases fitting TRBD2. Germline loops: CDR1 MGHRA, CDR2 YSYEKL. Trimming cost V 0 bases and J 5 bases; bases outside gene matches: 9. This CDR3 comprises 17 residues.

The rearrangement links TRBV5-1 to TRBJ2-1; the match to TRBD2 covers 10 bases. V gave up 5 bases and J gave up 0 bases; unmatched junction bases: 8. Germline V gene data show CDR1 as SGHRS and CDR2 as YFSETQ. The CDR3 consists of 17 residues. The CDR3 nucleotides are TGCGCCAGCAGGGCTGGACTAGCGGTGAGCTCCTACAATGAGCAGTTCTTC. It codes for CASRAGLAVSSYNEQFF.

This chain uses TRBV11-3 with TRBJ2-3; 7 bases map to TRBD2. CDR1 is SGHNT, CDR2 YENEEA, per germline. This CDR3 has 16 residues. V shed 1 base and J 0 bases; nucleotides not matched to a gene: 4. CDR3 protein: CASSLGSSGSTDTQYF. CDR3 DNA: TGTGCCAGCAGCTTAGGGTCTAGCGGAAGCACAGATACGCAGTATTTT.

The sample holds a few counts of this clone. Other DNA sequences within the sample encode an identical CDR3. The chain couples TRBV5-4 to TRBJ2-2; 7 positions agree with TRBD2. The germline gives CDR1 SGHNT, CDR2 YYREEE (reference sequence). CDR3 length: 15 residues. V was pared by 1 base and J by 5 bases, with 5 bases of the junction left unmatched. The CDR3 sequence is CASSLTGLVTGELFF. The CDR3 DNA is TGTGCCAGCAGCTTGACCGGACTAGTGACCGGGGAGCTGTTTTTT.

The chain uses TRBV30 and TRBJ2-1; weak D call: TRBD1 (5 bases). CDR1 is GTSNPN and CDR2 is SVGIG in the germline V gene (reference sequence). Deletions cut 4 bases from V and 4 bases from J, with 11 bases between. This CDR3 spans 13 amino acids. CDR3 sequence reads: CAWTPTVYNEQFF. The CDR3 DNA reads TGTGCCTGGACCCCGACAGTATACAATGAGCAGTTCTTC.

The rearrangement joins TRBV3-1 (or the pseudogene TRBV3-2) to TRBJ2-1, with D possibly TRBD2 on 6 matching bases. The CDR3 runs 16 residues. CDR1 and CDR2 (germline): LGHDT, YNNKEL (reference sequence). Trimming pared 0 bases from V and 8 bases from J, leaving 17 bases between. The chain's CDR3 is CASSQDEWEDGDEQFF. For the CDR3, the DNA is TGTGCCAGCAGCCAAGATGAGTGGGAGGATGGTGATGAGCAGTTCTTC.

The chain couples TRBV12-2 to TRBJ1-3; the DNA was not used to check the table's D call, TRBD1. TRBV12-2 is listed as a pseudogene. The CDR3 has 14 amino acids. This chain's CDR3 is CASRLGQSRNTIYF. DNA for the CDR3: TGTGCAAGTCGCTTGGGACAGTCTCGAAACACCATATATTTT.

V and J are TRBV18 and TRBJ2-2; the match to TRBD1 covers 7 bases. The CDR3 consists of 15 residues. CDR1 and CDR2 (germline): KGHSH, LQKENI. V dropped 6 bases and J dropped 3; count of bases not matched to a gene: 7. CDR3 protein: CASSRRQGDTGELFF. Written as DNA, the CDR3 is TGTGCCAGCTCCCGGAGGCAGGGGGACACCGGGGAGCTGTTTTTT.

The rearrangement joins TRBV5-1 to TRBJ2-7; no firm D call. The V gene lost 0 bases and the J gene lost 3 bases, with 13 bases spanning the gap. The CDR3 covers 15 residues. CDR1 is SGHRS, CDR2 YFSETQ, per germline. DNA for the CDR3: TGCGCCAGCAGCTTGGAGTCTAGGCGTATCTACGAGCAGTACTTC. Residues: CASSLESRRIYEQYF.

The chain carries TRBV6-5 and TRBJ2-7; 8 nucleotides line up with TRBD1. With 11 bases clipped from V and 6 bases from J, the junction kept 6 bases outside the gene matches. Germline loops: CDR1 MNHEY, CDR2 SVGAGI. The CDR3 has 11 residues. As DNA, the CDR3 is TGTGCCGCATCACAGGGGGTCGAGCAGTACTTC. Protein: CAASQGVEQYF.

CDR3 DNA sequence: TGTGCCAGCTCACCCCCCGGTGCGGGAGGCGGAGAAAAACTGTTTTTT. Protein product: CASSPPGAGGGEKLFF. The rearrangement uses TRBV18 and TRBJ1-4; the D is unclear. Germline CDR1 KGHSH, CDR2 LQKENI. This CDR3 is 16 amino acids long. V dropped 3 bases and J dropped 8 bases, with 19 bases sitting between them.

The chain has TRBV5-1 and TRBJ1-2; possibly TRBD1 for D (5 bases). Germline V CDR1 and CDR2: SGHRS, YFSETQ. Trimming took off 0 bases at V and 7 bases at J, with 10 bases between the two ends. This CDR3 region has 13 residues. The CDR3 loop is CASSLEGALGYTF. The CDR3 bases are TGCGCCAGCAGCTTGGAAGGGGCGCTTGGCTACACCTTC.